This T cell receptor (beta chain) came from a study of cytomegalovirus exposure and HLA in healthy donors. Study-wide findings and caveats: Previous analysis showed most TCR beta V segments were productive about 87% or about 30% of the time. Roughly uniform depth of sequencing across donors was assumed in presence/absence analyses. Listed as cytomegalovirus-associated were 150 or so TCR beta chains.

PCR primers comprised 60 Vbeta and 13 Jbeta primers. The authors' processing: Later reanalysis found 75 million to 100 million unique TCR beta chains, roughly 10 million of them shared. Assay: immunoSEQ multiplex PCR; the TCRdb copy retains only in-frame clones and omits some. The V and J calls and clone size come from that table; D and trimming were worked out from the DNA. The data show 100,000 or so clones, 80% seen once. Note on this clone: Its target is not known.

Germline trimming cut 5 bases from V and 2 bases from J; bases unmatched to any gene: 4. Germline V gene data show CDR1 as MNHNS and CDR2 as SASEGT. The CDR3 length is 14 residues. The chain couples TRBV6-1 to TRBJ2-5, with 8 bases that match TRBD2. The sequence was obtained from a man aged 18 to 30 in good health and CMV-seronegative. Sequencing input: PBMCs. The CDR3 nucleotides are TGTGCCAGCAGTCCCGGACTAGCACAAGAGACCCAGTACTTC. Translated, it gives CASSPGLAQETQYF.